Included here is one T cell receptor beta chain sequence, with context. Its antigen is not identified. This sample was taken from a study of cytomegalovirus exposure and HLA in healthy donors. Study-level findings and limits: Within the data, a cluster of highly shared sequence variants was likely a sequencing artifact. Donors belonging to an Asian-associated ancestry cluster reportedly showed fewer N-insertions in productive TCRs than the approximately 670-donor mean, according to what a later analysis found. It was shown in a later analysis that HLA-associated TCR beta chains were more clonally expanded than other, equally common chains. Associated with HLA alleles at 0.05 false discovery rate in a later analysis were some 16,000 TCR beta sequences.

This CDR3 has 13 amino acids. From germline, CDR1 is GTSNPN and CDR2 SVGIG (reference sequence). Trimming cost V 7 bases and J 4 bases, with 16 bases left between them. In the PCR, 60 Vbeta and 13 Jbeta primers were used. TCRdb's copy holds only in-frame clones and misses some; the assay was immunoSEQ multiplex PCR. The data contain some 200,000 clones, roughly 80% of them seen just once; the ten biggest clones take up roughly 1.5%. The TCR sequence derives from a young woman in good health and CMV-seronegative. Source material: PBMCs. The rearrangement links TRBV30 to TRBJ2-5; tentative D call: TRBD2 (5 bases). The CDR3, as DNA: TGTGCCTTGGAGGACCCTGGGAGAGAGACCCAGTACTTC. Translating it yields CALEDPGRETQYF. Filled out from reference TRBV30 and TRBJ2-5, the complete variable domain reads SQTIHQWPATLVQPVGSPLSLECTVEGTSNPNLYWYRQAAGRGLQLLFYSVGIGQISSEVPQNLSASRPQDRQFILSSKKLLLSDSGFYLCALEDPGRETQYFGPGTRLLVL.